This paragraph reports one TCR beta chain. What it binds is unknown. The data originate from a study of cytomegalovirus exposure and HLA in healthy donors. Study overall: Early release data held about 92 million unique TCRs from HLA-typed donors. Genotyping showed around four fifths of a few hundred donors falling in the Caucasian-associated ancestry cluster. Study-wide results and caveats: Cytomegalovirus status, reportedly, was diagnosed with high specificity and sensitivity by the classifier. Later work found most CMV-associated TCR beta chains apparently HLA-restricted.

PCR was performed using 60 Vbeta and 13 Jbeta primers. Clones were read by immunoSEQ multiplex PCR, and TCRdb kept only the in-frame ones, dropping some. The data show 150,000 to 200,000 clones, roughly 83% seen once. This CDR3 has 20 amino acids. V was clipped by 6 bases and J by 7 bases; unmatched bases: 19. Sequences were obtained from PBMCs. This chain joins TRBV23-1 and TRBJ2-1, with 15 bases fitting TRBD2. TRBV23-1 is marked as an open reading frame, function uncertain. The clonotype comes from a woman aged 45 to 65 in good health and CMV-seronegative. This CDR3 reads CASSRYGGLAGGQNDNEQFF. The DNA for the CDR3 is TGCGCCAGCAGCCGCTACGGAGGACTAGCGGGAGGGCAAAACGATAATGAGCAGTTCTTC.